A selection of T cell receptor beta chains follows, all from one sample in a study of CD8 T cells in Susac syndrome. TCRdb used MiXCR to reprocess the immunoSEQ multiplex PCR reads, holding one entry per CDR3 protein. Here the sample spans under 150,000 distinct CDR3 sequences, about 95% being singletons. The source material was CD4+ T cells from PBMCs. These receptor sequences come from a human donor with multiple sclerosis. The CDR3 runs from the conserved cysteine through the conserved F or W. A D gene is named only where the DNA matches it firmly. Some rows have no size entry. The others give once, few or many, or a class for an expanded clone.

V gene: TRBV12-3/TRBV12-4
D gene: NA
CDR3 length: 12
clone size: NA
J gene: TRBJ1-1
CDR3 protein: CASSLPGGEAFF
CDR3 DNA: TGTGCCAGCAGTTTACCCGGGGGCGAAGCTTTCTTT

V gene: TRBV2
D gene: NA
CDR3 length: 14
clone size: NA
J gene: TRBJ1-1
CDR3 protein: CASRVDTMNTEAFF
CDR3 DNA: TGTGCCAGCAGAGTCGACACGATGAACACTGAAGCTTTCTTT

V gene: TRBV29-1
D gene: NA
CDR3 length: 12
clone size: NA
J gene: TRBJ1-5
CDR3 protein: CSAGLSNQPQHF
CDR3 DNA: TGCAGCGCAGGGTTGAGCAATCAGCCCCAGCATTTT

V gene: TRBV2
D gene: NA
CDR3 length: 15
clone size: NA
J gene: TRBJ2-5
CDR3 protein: CASRRQPLSQETQYF
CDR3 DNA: TGTGCCAGCAGGCGACAGCCTTTAAGTCAAGAGACCCAGTACTTC

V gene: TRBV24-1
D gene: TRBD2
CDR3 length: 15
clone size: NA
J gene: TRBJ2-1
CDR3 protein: CATSARLAGLNEQFF
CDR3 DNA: TGTGCCACCAGTGCAAGACTAGCGGGACTCAATGAGCAGTTCTTC

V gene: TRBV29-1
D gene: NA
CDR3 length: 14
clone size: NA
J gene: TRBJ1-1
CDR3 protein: CSVARLTGNTEAFF
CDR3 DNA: TGCAGCGTTGCACGCCTTACGGGGAACACTGAAGCTTTCTTT

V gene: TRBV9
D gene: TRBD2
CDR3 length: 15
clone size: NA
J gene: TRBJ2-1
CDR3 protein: CASRPGTSGYNEQFF
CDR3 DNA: TGTGCCAGCAGGCCCGGGACTAGCGGTTACAATGAGCAGTTCTTC

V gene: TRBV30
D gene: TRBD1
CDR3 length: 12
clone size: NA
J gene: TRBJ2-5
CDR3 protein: CAWATGSETQYF
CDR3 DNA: TGTGCCTGGGCGACAGGGAGTGAGACCCAGTACTTC

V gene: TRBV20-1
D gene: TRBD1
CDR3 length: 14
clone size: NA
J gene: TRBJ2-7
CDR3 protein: CSARDGTGAGEQYF
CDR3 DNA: TGCAGTGCTAGGGATGGGACAGGGGCTGGGGAGCAGTACTTC

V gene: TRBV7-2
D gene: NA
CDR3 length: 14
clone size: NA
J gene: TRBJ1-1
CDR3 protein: CASSLTSDYTEAFF
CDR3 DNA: TGTGCCAGCAGCCTCACATCGGATTACACTGAAGCTTTCTTT

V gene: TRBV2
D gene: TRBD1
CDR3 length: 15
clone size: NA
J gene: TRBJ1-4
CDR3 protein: CASRLQGISGEKLFF
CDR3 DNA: TGTGCCAGCCGCCTACAGGGGATTAGTGGTGAAAAACTGTTTTTT

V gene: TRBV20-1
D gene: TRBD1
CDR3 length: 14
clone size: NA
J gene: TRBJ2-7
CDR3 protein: CSARGDSAPYEQYF
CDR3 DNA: TGCAGTGCTAGAGGGGACAGCGCTCCCTACGAGCAGTACTTC

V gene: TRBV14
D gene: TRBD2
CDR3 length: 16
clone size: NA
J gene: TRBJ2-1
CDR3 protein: CASSRRWREGRNEQFF
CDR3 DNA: TGTGCCAGCAGCCGAAGGTGGCGGGAGGGACGCAATGAGCAGTTCTTC

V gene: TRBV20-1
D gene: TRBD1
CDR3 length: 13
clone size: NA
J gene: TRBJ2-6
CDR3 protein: CSARRQGTNVLTF
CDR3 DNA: TGCAGTGCTAGACGACAGGGCACCAACGTCCTGACTTTC

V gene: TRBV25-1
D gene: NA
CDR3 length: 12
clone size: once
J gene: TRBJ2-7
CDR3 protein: CASSDTGYEQYF
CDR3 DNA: TGTGCCAGCAGTGATACAGGGTACGAGCAGTACTTC

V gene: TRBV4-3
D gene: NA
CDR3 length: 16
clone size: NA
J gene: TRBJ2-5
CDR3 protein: CASSQKEGVPGETQYF
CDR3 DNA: TGCGCCAGCAGCCAAAAAGAGGGGGTCCCGGGGGAGACCCAGTACTTC

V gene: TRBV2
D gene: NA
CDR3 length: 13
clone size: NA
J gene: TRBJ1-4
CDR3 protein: CASTRQEPEKLFF
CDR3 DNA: TGTGCCAGCACGCGGCAGGAGCCTGAAAAACTGTTTTTT

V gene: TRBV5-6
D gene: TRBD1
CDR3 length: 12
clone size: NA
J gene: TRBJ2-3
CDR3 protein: CASSTRDRAAYF
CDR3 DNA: TGTGCCAGCAGCACCCGGGACAGGGCTGCGTATTTT

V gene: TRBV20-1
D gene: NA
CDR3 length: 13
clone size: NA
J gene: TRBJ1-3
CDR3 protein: CSAETLSGNTIYF
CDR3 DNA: TGCAGTGCTGAGACACTTTCTGGAAACACCATATATTTT

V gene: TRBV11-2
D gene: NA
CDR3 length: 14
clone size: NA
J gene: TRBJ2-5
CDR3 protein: CASSPPATRETQYF
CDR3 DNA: TGTGCCAGCAGCCCCCCGGCTACTAGGGAGACCCAGTACTTC

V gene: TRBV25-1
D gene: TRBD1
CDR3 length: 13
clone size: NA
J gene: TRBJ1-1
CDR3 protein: CASSVTGGGGAFF
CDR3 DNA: TGTGCCAGCAGCGTGACAGGGGGCGGGGGAGCTTTCTTT

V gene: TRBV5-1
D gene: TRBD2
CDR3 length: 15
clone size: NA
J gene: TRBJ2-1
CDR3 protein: CASSLSGGSRREQFF
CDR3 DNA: TGCGCCAGCAGCTTGTCTGGCGGGAGCCGGCGTGAGCAGTTCTTC

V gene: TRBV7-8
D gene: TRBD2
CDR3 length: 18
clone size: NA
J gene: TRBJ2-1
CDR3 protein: CASTWGTSGAWSYNEQFF
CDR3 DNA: TGTGCCAGCACCTGGGGGACTAGCGGGGCCTGGTCCTACAATGAGCAGTTCTTC

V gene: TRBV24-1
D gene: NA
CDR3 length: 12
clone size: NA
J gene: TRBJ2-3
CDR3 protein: CATSGVTDTQYF
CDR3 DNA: TGTGCCACCAGTGGGGTCACAGATACGCAGTATTTT

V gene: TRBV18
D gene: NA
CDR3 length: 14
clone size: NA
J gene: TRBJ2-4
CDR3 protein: CASSPPGDTYIQYF
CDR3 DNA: TGTGCCAGCTCACCACCGGGGGACACATACATTCAGTACTTC

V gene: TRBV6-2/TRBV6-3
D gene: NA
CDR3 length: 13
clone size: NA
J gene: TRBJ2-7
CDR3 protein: CASSYSHPRSWYF
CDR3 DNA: TGTGCCAGCAGTTACTCGCACCCCCGTAGTTGGTACTTC

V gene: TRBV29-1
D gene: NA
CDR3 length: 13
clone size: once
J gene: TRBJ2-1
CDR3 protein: CSFGQPHMNEQFF
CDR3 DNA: TGCAGCTTCGGACAGCCCCACATGAATGAGCAGTTCTTC

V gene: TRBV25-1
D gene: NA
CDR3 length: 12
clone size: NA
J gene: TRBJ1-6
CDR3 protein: CASRDSLTPLHF
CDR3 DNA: TGTGCCAGCAGGGACAGCCTTACACCCCTCCACTTT

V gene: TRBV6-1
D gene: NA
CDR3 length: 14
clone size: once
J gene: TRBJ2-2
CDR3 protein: CASSEARSPGELFF
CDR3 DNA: TGTGCCAGCAGTGAAGCGAGGAGCCCCGGGGAGCTGTTTTTT